This paragraph covers one T cell receptor (beta chain) sequence. These data come from a study of blood T cell repertoires in COVID-19. Background on the study: T cells, B-cell-depleted T cells, or PBMCs provided the cDNA or gDNA that served as material.

Germline lookup yields CDR1 MDHEN and CDR2 SYDVKM. There are 14 residues in the CDR3. Trimming cost V 6 bases and J 4 bases; bases outside gene matches: 5. Here immunoSEQ multiplex PCR was the method, and the copy in TCRdb shows in-frame clones only, minus some. The sample carries some 400,000 clones, just under 90% recorded once. This chain connects TRBV28 to TRBJ2-1, with 8 bases matching TRBD1. The sequenced material came from PBMCs or T cells enriched from blood (not recorded which). The receptor's source is a woman younger than 45 who had recovered from COVID-19. CDR3 sequence reads: CASRDRVIYNEQFF. CDR3 DNA sequence: TGTGCCAGCAGGGACAGGGTGATTTACAATGAGCAGTTCTTC.